The sequence of this T cell receptor delta chain was determined in a study of Vδ1+ human thymocytes. Study-wide results and caveats: Thymic TRG and TRD repertoires appeared highly polyclonal, with Gaussian CDR3 length distributions. Unlike peripheral blood Vdelta1+ controls, thymic delta-chain sequences included approximately 20% Vdelta2 and few Vdelta3. Donors shared many TRG clonotypes but few TRD clonotypes.

Trimming took 3 bases from V and 0 from J, leaving 20 bases between them. This CDR3 comprises 18 residues. Germline CDR1 is TSWWSYY and CDR2 is QGS. Of note for this clone: The antigen is undetermined.

Extracted RNA was reverse transcribed into cDNA. Pooled V-gene forward primers with one constant-region reverse primer generated the CDR3 amplicons by multiplex PCR. TCRdb reanalysed the multiplex PCR reads with CATT. The table includes tens of thousands of delta-chain clones, about 29% detected once. The sequenced sample consisted of Vdelta1+ gamma-delta thymocytes from the thymus. Regarding subset: FACS-sorted CD3+ TCRalphabeta- TCRVdelta1+ TCRVdelta2- thymocytes. This TCR derives from a boy less than two years old who had congenital heart surgery. This chain links TRDV1 with TRDJ1, with a weak D call TRDD3 (5 bases). The CDR3 nucleotides are TGTGCTCTTGGGGATCAGTGGGGCGGTACTGACCACACCGATAAACTCATCTTT. Amino acids: CALGDQWGGTDHTDKLIF.